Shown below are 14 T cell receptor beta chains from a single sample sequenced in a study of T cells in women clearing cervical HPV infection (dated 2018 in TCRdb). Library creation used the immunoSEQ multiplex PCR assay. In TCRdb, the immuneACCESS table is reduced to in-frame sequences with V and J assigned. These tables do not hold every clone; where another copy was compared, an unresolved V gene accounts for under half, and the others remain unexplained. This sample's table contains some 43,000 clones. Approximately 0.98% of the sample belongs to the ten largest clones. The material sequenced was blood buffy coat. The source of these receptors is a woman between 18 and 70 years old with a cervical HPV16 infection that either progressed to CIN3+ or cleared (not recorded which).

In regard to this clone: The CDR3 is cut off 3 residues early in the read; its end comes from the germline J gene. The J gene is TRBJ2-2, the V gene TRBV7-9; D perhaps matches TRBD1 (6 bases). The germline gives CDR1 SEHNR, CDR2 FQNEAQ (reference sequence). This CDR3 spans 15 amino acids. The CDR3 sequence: CASSVTGYPNEKLFF. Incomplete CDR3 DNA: TGTGCCAGCAGCGTTACAGGGTACCCTAATGAAAAG. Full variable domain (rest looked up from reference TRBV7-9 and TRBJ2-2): DTGVSQNPRHKITKRGQNVTFRCDPISEHNRLYWYRQTLGQGPEFLTYFQNEAQLEKSRLLSDRFSAERPKGSFSTLEIQRTEQGDSAMYLCASSVTGYPNEKLFFGEGSRLTVL.

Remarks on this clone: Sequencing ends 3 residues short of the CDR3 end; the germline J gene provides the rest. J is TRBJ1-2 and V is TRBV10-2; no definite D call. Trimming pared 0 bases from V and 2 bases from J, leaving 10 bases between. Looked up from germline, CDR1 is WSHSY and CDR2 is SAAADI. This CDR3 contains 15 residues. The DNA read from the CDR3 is TGCGCCAGCAGTGAGTCTCGAGGGCCAAACTATGGC. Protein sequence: CASSESRGPNYG. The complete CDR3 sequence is CASSESRGPNYGYTF.

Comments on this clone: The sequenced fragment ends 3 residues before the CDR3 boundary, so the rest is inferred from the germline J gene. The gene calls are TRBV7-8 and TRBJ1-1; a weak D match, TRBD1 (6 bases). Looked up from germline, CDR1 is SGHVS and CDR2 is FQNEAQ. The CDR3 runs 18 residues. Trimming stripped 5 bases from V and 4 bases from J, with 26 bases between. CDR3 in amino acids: CASSPAGRGRGVRTEAFF. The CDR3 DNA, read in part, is TGTGCCAGCAGCCCGGCAGGCAGGGGAAGAGGAGTACGCACTGAA.

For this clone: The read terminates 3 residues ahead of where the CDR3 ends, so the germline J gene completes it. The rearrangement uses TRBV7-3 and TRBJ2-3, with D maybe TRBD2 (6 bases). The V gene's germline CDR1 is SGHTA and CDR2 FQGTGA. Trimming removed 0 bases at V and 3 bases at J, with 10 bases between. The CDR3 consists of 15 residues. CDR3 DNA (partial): TGTGCCAGCAGCTTAACGACTAGTAGTACAGATACG. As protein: CASSLTTSSTDT. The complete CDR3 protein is CASSLTTSSTDTQYF.

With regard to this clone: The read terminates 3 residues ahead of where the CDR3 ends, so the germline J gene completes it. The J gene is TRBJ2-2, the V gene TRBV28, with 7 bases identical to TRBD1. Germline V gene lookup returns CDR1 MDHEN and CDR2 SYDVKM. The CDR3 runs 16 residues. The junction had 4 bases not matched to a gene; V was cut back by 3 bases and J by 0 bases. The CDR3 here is CASSFSGTANTGELFF. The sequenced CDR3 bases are TGTGCCAGCAGTTTTTCCGGGACAGCGAACACCGGGGAG.

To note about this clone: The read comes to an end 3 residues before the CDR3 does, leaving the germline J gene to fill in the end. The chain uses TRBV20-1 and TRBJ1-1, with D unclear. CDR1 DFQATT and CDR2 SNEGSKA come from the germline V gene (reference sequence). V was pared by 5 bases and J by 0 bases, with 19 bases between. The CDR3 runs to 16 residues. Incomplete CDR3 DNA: TGCAGTGCTGCCCCCTACCGGGCGGGGATGAACACTGAA. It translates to CSAAPYRAGMNTE. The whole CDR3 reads CSAAPYRAGMNTEAFF.

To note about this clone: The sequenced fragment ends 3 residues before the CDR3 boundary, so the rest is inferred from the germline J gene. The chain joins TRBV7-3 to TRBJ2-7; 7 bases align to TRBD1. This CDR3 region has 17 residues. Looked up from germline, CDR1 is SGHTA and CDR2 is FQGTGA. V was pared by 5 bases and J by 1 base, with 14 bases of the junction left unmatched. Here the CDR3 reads CASSPKKTGQSSYEQYF. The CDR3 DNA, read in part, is TGTGCCAGCAGCCCTAAAAAAACGGGACAGTCTTCCTACGAG. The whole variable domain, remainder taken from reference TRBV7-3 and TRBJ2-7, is GAGVSQTPSNKVTEKGKYVELRCDPISGHTALYWYRQSLGQGPEFLIYFQGTGAADDSGLPNDRFFAVRPEGSVSTLKIQRTERGDSAVYLCASSPKKTGQSSYEQYFGPGTRLTVT.

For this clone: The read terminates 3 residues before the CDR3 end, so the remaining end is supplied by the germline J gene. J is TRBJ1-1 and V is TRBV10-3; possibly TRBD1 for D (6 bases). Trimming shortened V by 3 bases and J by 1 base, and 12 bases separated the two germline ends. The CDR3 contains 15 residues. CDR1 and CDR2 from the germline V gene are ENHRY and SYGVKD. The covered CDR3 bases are TGTGCCATCAGTGACAGGGGATTTGGGAACACTGAA. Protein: CAISDRGFGNTE. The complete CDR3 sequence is CAISDRGFGNTEAFF.

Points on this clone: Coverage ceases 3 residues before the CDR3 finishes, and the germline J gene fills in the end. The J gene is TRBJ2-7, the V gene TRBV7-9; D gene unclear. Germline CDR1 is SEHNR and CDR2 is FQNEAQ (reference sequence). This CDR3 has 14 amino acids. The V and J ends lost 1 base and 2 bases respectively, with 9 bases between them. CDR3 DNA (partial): TGTGCCAGCAGCTTAGTCGTGGCCCCCTACGAG. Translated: CASSLVVAPYE. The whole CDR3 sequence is CASSLVVAPYEQYF. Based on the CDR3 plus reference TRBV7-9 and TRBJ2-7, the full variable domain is DTGVSQNPRHKITKRGQNVTFRCDPISEHNRLYWYRQTLGQGPEFLTYFQNEAQLEKSRLLSDRFSAERPKGSFSTLEIQRTEQGDSAMYLCASSLVVAPYEQYFGPGTRLTVT.

The CDR3 is CASSLQGFPSTDTQYF. CDR3 DNA (partial): TGTGCCAGTAGTCTACAGGGGTTCCCTAGCACAGATACG. The chain employs TRBV19 and TRBJ2-3; 7 bases are a match to TRBD1. The read is 3 residues too short to cover the CDR3 end, so that end is filled in from the germline J gene. Germline-derived CDR1 and CDR2 are LNHDA and SQIVND (reference sequence). The CDR3 contains 16 residues. V lost 5 bases to trimming and J lost 0 bases; unmatched junction nucleotides: 8.

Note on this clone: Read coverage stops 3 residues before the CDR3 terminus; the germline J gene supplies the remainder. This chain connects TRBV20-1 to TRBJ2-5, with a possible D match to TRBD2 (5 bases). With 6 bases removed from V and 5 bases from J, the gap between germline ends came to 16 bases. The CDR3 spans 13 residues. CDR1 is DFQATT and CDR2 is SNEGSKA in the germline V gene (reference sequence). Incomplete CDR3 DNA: TGCAGTGCACTACTAGGAGAGCGGGAGACC. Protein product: CSALLGERET. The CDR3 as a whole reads CSALLGERETQYF.

CDR3 region: CASSQSGGGTDTQYF. The DNA read from the CDR3 is TGTGCCAGCAGCCAAAGCGGGGGGGGCACAGATACG. This chain links TRBV11-2 with TRBJ2-3; 10 nucleotides align to TRBD2. With the read ending 3 residues before the CDR3 end, the germline J gene is used to fill in that end. With V trimmed by 5 bases and J by 1 base, 3 bases remained unmatched. This CDR3 region has 15 residues. The germline gives CDR1 SGHAT, CDR2 FQNNGV.

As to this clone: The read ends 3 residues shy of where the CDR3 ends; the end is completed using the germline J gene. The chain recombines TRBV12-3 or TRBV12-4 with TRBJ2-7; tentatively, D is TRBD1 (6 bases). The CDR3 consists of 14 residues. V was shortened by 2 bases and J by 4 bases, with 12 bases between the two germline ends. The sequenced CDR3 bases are TGTGCCAGCAGTTTATCCGGGACACCGTACGAG. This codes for CASSLSGTPYE. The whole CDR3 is CASSLSGTPYEQYF.

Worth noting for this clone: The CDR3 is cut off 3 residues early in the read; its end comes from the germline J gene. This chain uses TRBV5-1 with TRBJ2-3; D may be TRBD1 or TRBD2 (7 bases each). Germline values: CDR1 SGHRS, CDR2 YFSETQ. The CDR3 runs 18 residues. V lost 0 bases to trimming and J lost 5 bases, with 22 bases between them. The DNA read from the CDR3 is TGCGCCAGCAGCTTGGGGGAGGGGGCACCAACGCGTGAAGATACG. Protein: CASSLGEGAPTREDT. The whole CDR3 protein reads CASSLGEGAPTREDTQYF.